The 27 T cell receptor beta chains below all came from one sample that was sequenced in a study of OX40 agonist ivuxolimab in advanced cancers. Sequencing used immunoSEQ multiplex PCR; TCRdb keeps in-frame clones, though not all of them. The repertoire has tens of thousands of clones, about 90% of them found once; the top ten carry 20% to 25%. Specimen: CD4+ or CD8+ T cells sorted from blood, collected in a trial of the OX40 agonist ivuxolimab. These receptors all come from an adult with an advanced solid tumor such as melanoma, head and neck, liver or kidney cancer.

This chain uses TRBV7-2 with TRBJ2-1; 7 nucleotides agree with TRBD2. Germline CDR1 reads SGHTA; CDR2 reads FQGNSA. V gave up 1 base and J gave up 9 bases; unmatched junction bases: 6. CDR3 length: 14 amino acids. The CDR3 here is CASSLGGRVGEQFF. CDR3 in DNA: TGTGCCAGCAGCTTAGGAGGGAGGGTCGGTGAGCAGTTCTTC.

The chain joins TRBV27 to TRBJ2-7, with D perhaps TRBD1 (6 bases). Germline CDR1 MNHEY, CDR2 SMNVEV (reference sequence). The CDR3 length is 14 residues. V was trimmed by 3 bases and J by 3 bases, leaving 12 bases between them. CDR3: CASSFTGLLYEQYF. CDR3 sequence (DNA): TGTGCCAGCAGTTTCACAGGGCTACTCTACGAGCAGTACTTC.

The chain is built from TRBV9 and TRBJ1-3; D gene unclear. Germline CDR1 reads SGDLS; CDR2 reads YYNGEE. Trimming left V 0 bases short and J 2 bases short, with 6 bases between. The CDR3 length is 14 residues. CDR3 DNA sequence: TGTGCCAGCAGCGTAGAAGGGACTGGAAACACCATATATTTT. Translated: CASSVEGTGNTIYF.

The chain joins TRBV6-6 to TRBJ2-1; D remains unclear. Germline V CDR1 and CDR2: MNHNY, SVGAGI (reference sequence). Trimming pared 2 bases from V and 8 bases from J, leaving 10 bases between. The CDR3 is 13 amino acids. DNA of the CDR3: TGTGCCAGCAGTTACCGAGATGTCGATGAGCAGTTCTTC. Amino acid sequence: CASSYRDVDEQFF.

The chain employs TRBV11-3 and TRBJ2-7, with D possibly called TRBD1 or TRBD2 (5 bases each). The germline V gene has CDR1 SGHNT and CDR2 YENEEA. Trimming removed 3 bases from V and 7 bases from J, with 19 bases in between. The CDR3 consists of 15 residues. The CDR3 bases are TGTGCCAGCAGCTTGAGGGACGGACCCCTGGGGGAGCAGTACTTC. Translated, it gives CASSLRDGPLGEQYF.

This rearrangement joins TRBV30 to TRBJ2-7; TRBD1 agrees at 7 bases. CDR1 GTSNPN and CDR2 SVGIG come from the germline V gene (reference sequence). The CDR3 spans 13 residues. The trim removed 4 bases at V and 4 bases at J, leaving 7 bases unmatched. Here the CDR3 reads CAWNINRGYEQYF. CDR3 bases: TGTGCCTGGAATATCAACAGGGGATACGAGCAGTACTTC.

This clone was picked up one time. The chain couples TRBV4-3 to TRBJ2-6; D remains unclear. This CDR3 is built from 19 residues. V was shortened by 1 base and J by 0 bases, with 16 bases between the two germline ends. From germline, CDR1 is LGHNA and CDR2 YSLEER. The CDR3 spells CASSQVSFAASSGANVLTF. Written as DNA, the CDR3 is TGCGCCAGCAGCCAAGTGAGTTTCGCGGCCAGCTCTGGGGCCAACGTCCTGACTTTC.

V usage is TRBV27 and J usage is TRBJ2-3; TRBD2 agrees at 10 bases. The CDR3 has 16 amino acids. CDR1 is MNHEY, CDR2 SMNVEV, per germline (reference sequence). J gave up 0 bases and V 7 bases, and 7 bases lay outside the gene matches. The CDR3 sequence is CASTGLAGVSTDTQYF. The CDR3 DNA is TGTGCCAGCACGGGGCTAGCGGGAGTCAGCACAGATACGCAGTATTTT.

The J gene is TRBJ2-3, the V gene TRBV4-3; D possibly corresponds to TRBD2 (6 bases). V shed 1 base and J shed 3 bases, with 11 bases lying between them. The germline CDR1 and CDR2 sequences are LGHNA and YSLEER. The CDR3 is 15 amino acids. This CDR3 is CASSQGLALTDTQYF. CDR3 sequence (DNA): TGCGCCAGCAGCCAAGGGCTAGCGCTTACAGATACGCAGTATTTT.

The CDR3 region is CASGNTQYF. The DNA for the CDR3 is TGTGCCAGCGGGAATACGCAGTATTTT. The chain combines TRBV7-9 with TRBJ2-3; no clear D gene. The CDR3 length is 9 residues. The V end was cut by 8 bases, the J end by 7 bases, with 4 bases between. In germline, CDR1 is SEHNR, CDR2 FQNEAQ (reference sequence).

This chain uses TRBV27 with TRBJ2-1; the match to TRBD1 covers 10 bases. Germline CDR1 reads MNHEY; CDR2 reads SMNVEV (reference sequence). Losses at the gene ends were 3 bases for V and 4 bases for J; bases not matched to a gene: 3. The CDR3 has 15 amino acids. The CDR3 reads CASSLGTGAYNEQFF. The DNA of the CDR3 is TGTGCCAGCAGTTTGGGGACAGGGGCATACAATGAGCAGTTCTTC.

The chain carries TRBV28 and TRBJ2-3; TRBD2 matches at 9 bases. This CDR3 region has 12 residues. CDR1 is MDHEN, CDR2 SYDVKM, per germline. The V gene end was trimmed by 8 bases and the J gene end by 6 bases; junction bases not matched to a gene: 3. The chain's CDR3 is CASPRGGDTQYF. The CDR3 coding sequence is TGTGCCAGCCCGCGGGGGGGGGATACGCAGTATTTT.

J is TRBJ1-1 and V is TRBV30; D remains unclear. From germline, CDR1 is GTSNPN and CDR2 SVGIG (reference sequence). V lost 4 bases to trimming and J lost 1 base, with 13 bases between them. The CDR3 extends over 14 amino acids. DNA for the CDR3: TGTGCCTGGACTTATATTTTCGGGAACACTGAAGCTTTCTTT. As protein: CAWTYIFGNTEAFF. Full variable domain (outside the CDR3, taken from reference TRBV30 and TRBJ1-1): SQTIHQWPATLVQPVGSPLSLECTVEGTSNPNLYWYRQAAGRGLQLLFYSVGIGQISSEVPQNLSASRPQDRQFILSSKKLLLSDSGFYLCAWTYIFGNTEAFFGQGTRLTVV.

This chain links TRBV11-3 with TRBJ2-1; 9 bases align to TRBD2. The trim removed 2 bases at V and 3 bases at J, leaving 5 bases unmatched. This CDR3 contains 16 residues. Per the germline V gene, CDR1 is SGHNT and CDR2 is YENEEA. CDR3: CASSLRSSGNYNEQFF. The CDR3 DNA reads as TGTGCCAGCAGCTTAAGGTCTAGCGGGAACTACAATGAGCAGTTCTTC.

This chain links TRBV7-9 with TRBJ1-1, with a tentative D call TRBD1 (5 bases). V lost 5 bases and J lost 4, with 14 bases in between. This CDR3 is 14 amino acids long. Germline CDR1 SEHNR, CDR2 FQNEAQ (reference sequence). The CDR3 protein is CASSDLMGGTEAFF. The CDR3 coding sequence is TGTGCCAGCAGCGACCTTATGGGGGGCACTGAAGCTTTCTTT.

The rearrangement uses TRBV7-9 and TRBJ2-3; D ambiguous. The germline gives CDR1 SEHNR, CDR2 FQNEAQ (reference sequence). Trimming pared 4 bases from V and 1 base from J, leaving 12 bases between. The CDR3 has 15 amino acids. This CDR3 reads CASSSSRPRTDTQYF. In DNA, the CDR3 is TGTGCCAGCAGCTCCTCGCGTCCTCGCACAGATACGCAGTATTTT. Full variable domain (remainder filled in from reference TRBV7-9 and TRBJ2-3): DTGVSQNPRHKITKRGQNVTFRCDPISEHNRLYWYRQTLGQGPEFLTYFQNEAQLEKSRLLSDRFSAERPKGSFSTLEIQRTEQGDSAMYLCASSSSRPRTDTQYFGPGTRLTVL.

As to this clone: A junction end diverges from the germline sequence, so it may reflect a read error. The chain combines TRBV9 with TRBJ2-7; 10 nucleotides align to TRBD1. The CDR3 runs 9 residues. Germline lookup yields CDR1 SGDLS and CDR2 YYNGEE. CDR3 region: CASGQGGCF. CDR3 bases: TGTGCCAGCGGACAGGGGGGGTGTTTC.

In its sample, this clone was seen once. The chain couples TRBV19 to TRBJ1-5; unclear D gene. Germline V gene sequence: CDR1 LNHDA, CDR2 SQIVND (reference sequence). This CDR3 spans 16 amino acids. Trimming cost V 3 bases and J 3 bases, with 15 bases left between them. CDR3 in DNA: TGTGCCAGTAGTATCCTGGACGGGCGAATCAATCAGCCCCAGCATTTT. It encodes CASSILDGRINQPQHF.

This chain connects TRBV29-1 to TRBJ2-2, with TRBD2 as a possible D gene (5 bases). The CDR3 spans 12 residues. Trimming removed 5 bases at V and 2 bases at J, with 6 bases between. Germline CDR1 reads SQVTM; CDR2 reads ANQGSEA. The CDR3 nucleotides are TGCAGCGTTCCGGGAAACACCGGGGAGCTGTTTTTT. Amino acid sequence: CSVPGNTGELFF.

The chain couples TRBV4-2 to TRBJ2-7, with no clear D. Germline CDR1 reads LGHNA; CDR2 reads YNFKEQ. CDR3 size: 14 residues. V was shortened by 1 base and J by 5 bases, with 12 bases between the two germline ends. The CDR3, as DNA: TGTGCCAGCAGCCAAGGCATCATGGCGGACGAGCAGTACTTC. Translation gives CASSQGIMADEQYF.

This chain links TRBV6-5 with TRBJ2-1; no clear D. V was clipped by 5 bases and J by 6 bases, with 14 bases between them. The CDR3 is made up of 14 amino acids. In germline, CDR1 is MNHEY, CDR2 SVGAGI. This CDR3 reads CASSEGRWVNEQFF. As DNA, the CDR3 is TGTGCCAGCAGTGAAGGCCGCTGGGTCAATGAGCAGTTCTTC.

The chain is built from TRBV15 and TRBJ1-5; 9 bases align to TRBD1. The V segment lost 6 bases and the J segment 8 bases; nucleotides outside the gene matches: 2. CDR1 and CDR2 (germline): LNHNV, YYDKDF (reference sequence). This CDR3 has 12 residues. CDR3 residues: CATRGQGEPQHF. In DNA, the CDR3 is TGTGCCACCAGGGGACAGGGTGAGCCCCAGCATTTT.

This chain uses TRBV5-6 with TRBJ2-3; 8 bases align to TRBD2. The length of the CDR3 is 16 residues. Germline-derived CDR1 and CDR2 are SGHDT and YYEEEE. Germline trimming cut 4 bases from V and 2 bases from J; bases unmatched to any gene: 9. The CDR3 is CASSPLLADYTDTQYF. For the CDR3, the DNA is TGTGCCAGCAGCCCGTTACTAGCGGACTACACAGATACGCAGTATTTT.

The rearrangement uses TRBV27 and TRBJ2-1; no clear D. The ends were cut back, 5 bases at V and 7 bases at J, with 6 bases in the middle. The V gene's germline CDR1 is MNHEY and CDR2 SMNVEV (reference sequence). CDR3 length: 11 amino acids. The CDR3 DNA sequence: TGTGCCAGCAGTCTAGGTAATGAGCAGTTCTTC. Its translation: CASSLGNEQFF.

This chain links TRBV6-5 with TRBJ1-5; D is uncertain. V was shortened by 4 bases and J by 3 bases, with 13 bases between the two germline ends. This CDR3 is 15 amino acids long. Germline assignment: CDR1 MNHEY and CDR2 SVGAGI. The CDR3 is CASSFSSGVNQPQHF. CDR3 nucleotides: TGTGCCAGCAGTTTTTCTTCGGGAGTCAATCAGCCCCAGCATTTT.

For the CDR3, the DNA is TGTGCCAGTAGTAGTCCACAGGGGGGCATTACTGAAGCTTTCTTT. This encodes CASSSPQGGITEAFF. The J gene is TRBJ1-1, the V gene TRBV19; 8 positions agree with TRBD1. The CDR3 extends over 15 amino acids. Trimming cost V 4 bases and J 5 bases; bases outside gene matches: 9. Germline loops: CDR1 LNHDA, CDR2 SQIVND (reference sequence).

The chain has TRBV5-4 and TRBJ2-3, with 12 bases identical to TRBD2. Germline V gene lookup returns CDR1 SGHNT and CDR2 YYREEE (reference sequence). V shed 4 bases, J shed 3 bases, and the junction held 15 bases outside the gene matches. CDR3 length: 19 residues. The CDR3 nucleotides read TGTGCCAGCAGCCCCGGGACAGGAATTGGACTAGCGGGAACAGATACGCAGTATTTT. Translating gives CASSPGTGIGLAGTDTQYF.